What follows are 9 T cell receptor beta chains derived from one specimen sequenced in a study of T-cell memory formation after mild COVID-19. Each CDR3 protein gets one entry after TCRdb re-called the 5' RACE reads with MiXCR. Altogether 250,000 to 300,000 distinct CDR3 sequences are present, around a sixth being singletons, with the ten largest covering 22%. The specimen sequenced was PBMCs or a T cell subset sorted from them (not recorded which). Receptors were obtained from a man between 18 and 35 years old who had mild COVID-19 (a few samples of this study predate the infection). Cell type and time point are not known.

This chain connects TRBV7-9 to TRBJ2-7; D possibly corresponds to TRBD2 (5 bases). In germline, CDR1 is SEHNR, CDR2 FQNEAQ (reference sequence). This CDR3 has 13 residues. V dropped 4 bases and J dropped 6 bases, with 13 bases sitting between them. The chain's CDR3 is CASSSVAGREQYF. The CDR3 DNA is TGTGCCAGCAGCTCGGTTGCGGGCCGCGAGCAGTACTTC.

This rearrangement joins TRBV10-2 to TRBJ2-7; D not resolved. The CDR3 is 12 residues long. The germline V and J ends were trimmed by 6 bases and 2 bases, with 8 bases remaining between them. The germline V gene encodes CDR1 WSHSY and CDR2 SAAADI. CDR3 protein: CASSSSAYEQYF. The CDR3, as DNA: TGCGCCAGCAGCAGCTCGGCCTACGAGCAGTACTTC.

The count of this clonotype is one. The CDR3 loop is CASSPRVPATNEKLFF. The CDR3, as DNA: TGTGCCAGCTCACCCAGAGTCCCCGCAACTAATGAAAAACTGTTTTTT. This sequence joins TRBV18 and TRBJ1-4; D gene unclear. Deletions cut 3 bases from V and 0 bases from J, with 11 bases between. The V gene's germline CDR1 is KGHSH and CDR2 LQKENI. CDR3 size: 16 residues.

This chain links TRBV5-1 with TRBJ1-1; TRBD1 might be the D (5 bases). The CDR3 is 15 amino acids. Germline CDR1 reads SGHRS; CDR2 reads YFSETQ. The V and J ends lost 4 bases and 1 base respectively, with 14 bases between them. The CDR3 bases are TGCGCCAGCAGCCCCCGGGGGGTTTGGAACACTGAAGCTTTCTTT. Its protein is CASSPRGVWNTEAFF.

The chain combines TRBV20-1 with TRBJ2-1, with D unclear. V gave up 1 base and J gave up 6 bases, with 13 bases separating them. The CDR3 covers 14 residues. Germline V gene data show CDR1 as DFQATT and CDR2 as SNEGSKA (reference sequence). The CDR3, as DNA: TGCAGTGCTAGAGTTGGGTCAGGAAGCAATGAGCAGTTCTTC. The encoded protein is CSARVGSGSNEQFF.

This chain uses TRBV2 with TRBJ2-7; D ambiguous. CDR1 and CDR2 (germline): SNHLY, FYNNEI. With 4 bases removed from V and 1 base from J, the gap between germline ends came to 8 bases. The CDR3 is 13 amino acids. CDR3 sequence reads: CASSVGLSYEQYV. The DNA of the CDR3 is TGTGCCAGCAGTGTGGGGTTATCCTACGAGCAGTACGTC.

Ten or more counts support this clonotype. The chain is built from TRBV20-1 and TRBJ2-4, with 8 bases matching TRBD2. CDR1 DFQATT and CDR2 SNEGSKA come from the germline V gene (reference sequence). CDR3 length: 18 amino acids. Trimming took 1 base from V and 0 from J; bases not matched to a gene: 11. The CDR3 is CSARAPSGGSLAKNIQYF. Written as DNA, the CDR3 is TGCAGTGCTAGAGCCCCCAGCGGGGGCTCACTAGCCAAAAACATTCAGTACTTC.

The CDR3 DNA sequence: TGTGCCAGCAGTACACAGGGGACCGGGGAGCTGTTTTTT. It specifies CASSTQGTGELFF. The rearrangement links TRBV2 to TRBJ2-2, with 7 bases lining up with TRBD1. The germline V gene has CDR1 SNHLY and CDR2 FYNNEI. With V trimmed by 5 bases and J by 5 bases, 2 bases remained unmatched. The CDR3 sequence is 13 residues long.

CDR3 protein: CASSATEIHNQPQHF. CDR3 in DNA: TGTGCCAGCAGCGCGACAGAGATCCACAATCAGCCCCAGCATTTT. The chain employs TRBV7-8 and TRBJ1-5; the D gene is possibly TRBD1 (5 bases). Trimming shortened V by 5 bases and J by 3 bases, and 14 bases separated the two germline ends. The germline CDR1 and CDR2 sequences are SGHVS and FQNEAQ. This CDR3 is 15 amino acids long. The full variable domain, its missing parts supplied by reference TRBV7-8 and TRBJ1-5, is GAGVSQSPRYKVAKRGQDVALRCDPISGHVSLFWYQQALGQGPEFLTYFQNEAQLDKSGLPSDRFFAERPEGSVSTLKIQRTQQEDSAVYLCASSATEIHNQPQHFGDGTRLSIL.